This TCR beta chain was recorded in a study of T cell responses to AZD1222 COVID-19 vaccine. Whole-study results and caveats: All repertoire sampling was performed exclusively after the peak T cell response. Clonal diversity was possibly underestimated, and the donors were mostly white British, with more females. Receipt of two AZD1222 doses was followed by a rise in Spike-specific TCR breadth and depth.

As for this clone: Antigen unknown.

J was trimmed by 0 bases and V by 2 bases; bases with no gene match: 5. The CDR3 extends over 17 amino acids. In germline, CDR1 is MNHEY, CDR2 SVGEGT. Clones were read by immunoSEQ multiplex PCR, and TCRdb kept only the in-frame ones, dropping some. The sample consists of about 94,000 clones, 85% of them appearing once. V is TRBV6-2 or TRBV6-3 and J is TRBJ2-2; 8 bases are a match to TRBD1. This clonotype was sampled from an adult who received the AZD1222 COVID-19 vaccine. Sequencing used peripheral blood, obtained 28 days after the second AZD1222 dose. CDR3 DNA: TGTGCCAGCAGTTACGGGTTACAGGGGGCGAACACCGGGGAGCTGTTTTTT. Translated: CASSYGLQGANTGELFF.